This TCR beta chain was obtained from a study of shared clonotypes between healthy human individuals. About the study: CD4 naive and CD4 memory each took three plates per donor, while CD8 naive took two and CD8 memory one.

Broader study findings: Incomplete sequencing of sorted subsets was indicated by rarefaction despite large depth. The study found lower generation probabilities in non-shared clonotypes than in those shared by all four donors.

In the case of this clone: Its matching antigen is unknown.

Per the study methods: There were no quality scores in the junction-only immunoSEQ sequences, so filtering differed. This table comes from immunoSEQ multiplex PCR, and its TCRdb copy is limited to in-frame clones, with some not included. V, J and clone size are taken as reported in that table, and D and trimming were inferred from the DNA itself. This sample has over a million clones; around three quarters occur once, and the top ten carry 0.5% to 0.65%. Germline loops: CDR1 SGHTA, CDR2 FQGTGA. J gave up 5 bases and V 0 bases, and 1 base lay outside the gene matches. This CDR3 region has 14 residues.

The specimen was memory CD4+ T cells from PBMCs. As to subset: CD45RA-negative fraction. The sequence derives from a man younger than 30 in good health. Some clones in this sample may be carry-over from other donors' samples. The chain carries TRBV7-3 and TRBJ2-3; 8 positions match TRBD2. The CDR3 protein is CASSLTGGEDTQYF. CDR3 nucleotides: TGTGCCAGCAGCTTAACCGGGGGGGAAGATACGCAGTATTTT.